These T cell receptor beta chains were read from a single sample in a study of T cell repertoires in cytomegalovirus infection. TCRdb fed the reads into MiXCR, producing one record per CDR3 protein. In the table there are fewer than 1,000,000 distinct CDR3 sequences, around a third of which are singletons. The antigens these receptors bind are not known. The sequencing here drew on cultured CD8+ T cells from PBMCs, taken from culture after CMV antigen stimulation. Receptor source: a human donor in good health (CMV status not recorded). Some clones in this sample may be carry-over from other donors' samples. CDR3s include the opening cysteine and the closing phenylalanine or tryptophan. The order of the fields is CDR3 protein, CDR3 DNA, J gene, clone size, D gene, V gene. The D gene is left open where the match is weak. A clone size is listed for some rows: how often the clone was seen (once, few, many), or a class if it is expanded.

CATRNRAQGGSNEKLFF TGTGCCACTCGAAACAGGGCCCAGGGGGGAAGCAATGAAAAACTGTTTTTT TRBJ1-4 NA TRBD1 TRBV6-5
CASSPTEYNSPLHF TGTGCCAGCAGCCCGACAGAGTATAATTCACCCCTCCACTTT TRBJ1-6 NA NA TRBV5-6
CASSWGGGMGNQPQHF TGTGCCAGCAGCTGGGGGGGCGGCATGGGCAATCAGCCCCAGCATTTT TRBJ1-5 NA NA TRBV5-6
CASTQISGLFTGELFF TGTGCCAGCACTCAAATCAGTGGGCTTTTCACCGGGGAGCTGTTTTTT TRBJ2-2 NA NA TRBV27
CASSHPWQGEGTEAFF TGTGCCAGCAGCCACCCTTGGCAGGGGGAAGGCACTGAAGCTTTCTTT TRBJ1-1 NA TRBD1 TRBV7-6
CATWEGGFKTQYF TGTGCCACCTGGGAGGGAGGATTCAAGACCCAGTACTTC TRBJ2-5 NA TRBD2 TRBV10-3
CASSLVGLNMNTEAFF TGTGCCAGCAGTTTGGTCGGGCTAAATATGAACACTGAAGCTTTCTTT TRBJ1-1 NA NA TRBV27
CASSQIGRAEAFF TGTGCCAGCAGTCAAATTGGACGGGCTGAAGCTTTCTTT TRBJ1-1 many NA TRBV27
CASSFLGPSTDTQYF TGTGCCAGCAGCTTCCTAGGTCCTAGCACAGATACGCAGTATTTT TRBJ2-3 many NA TRBV7-2
CAISDRDTNSLLHF TGTGCCATCAGTGACCGGGACACGAATTCACTCCTCCACTTT TRBJ1-6 NA NA TRBV10-3
CSARVQGVHEQYF TGCAGTGCTAGAGTGCAGGGCGTCCACGAGCAGTACTTC TRBJ2-7 NA NA TRBV20-1
CASSDHLGGTGQETQYF TGTGCCAGCAGCGACCACCTGGGGGGGACAGGTCAAGAGACCCAGTACTTC TRBJ2-5 NA NA TRBV9
CASSQAGGYEQFF TGCGCCAGCAGCCAAGCGGGGGGGTATGAGCAGTTCTTC TRBJ2-1 NA TRBD2 TRBV4-3
CASSPLPGTDSYEQYF TGTGCCAGCAGCCCCCTACCCGGGACAGACTCCTACGAGCAGTACTTC TRBJ2-7 NA TRBD1 TRBV7-9
CANRRENNINTEAFF TGTGCCAACCGAAGGGAGAACAATATCAACACTGAAGCTTTCTTT TRBJ1-1 few NA TRBV19
CASSLVGPFGTSGGEETQYF TGTGCCAGCAGCTTAGTTGGCCCTTTTGGGACTAGCGGGGGAGAAGAGACCCAGTACTTC TRBJ2-5 many TRBD2 TRBV7-8
CASGPGVTGELFF TGTGCCAGCGGCCCGGGGGTGACCGGGGAGCTGTTTTTT TRBJ2-2 few NA TRBV27
CAISDLGESYNEQFF TGTGCCATCAGTGATTTAGGCGAATCCTACAATGAGCAGTTCTTC TRBJ2-1 NA NA TRBV10-3
CASRNNAPSYNEQFF TGTGCCAGCAGGAACAATGCCCCCTCCTACAATGAGCAGTTCTTC TRBJ2-1 NA NA TRBV28
CASSYEGLEAFF TGTGCCAGCAGTTACGAAGGCCTTGAAGCTTTCTTT TRBJ1-1 NA NA TRBV6-5
CASTLGGIGTEAFF TGTGCCAGCACCCTAGGAGGGATCGGGACTGAAGCTTTCTTT TRBJ1-1 NA NA TRBV27
CASSLSRETQYF TGTGCCAGCAGCTTATCCAGGGAGACCCAGTACTTC TRBJ2-5 many NA TRBV7-9
CASSLGTSRDLTYNEQFF TGTGCCAGCAGCTTAGGGACATCCAGGGATCTGACTTACAATGAGCAGTTCTTC TRBJ2-1 many NA TRBV7-6
CASSVAFGQETQYF TGTGCCAGCAGCGTAGCTTTCGGGCAAGAGACCCAGTACTTC TRBJ2-5 NA NA TRBV9
CASSLRFPTSGGAAWKETQYF TGTGCCAGCAGCTTAAGATTCCCGACTAGCGGGGGGGCCGCGTGGAAGGAGACCCAGTACTTC TRBJ2-5 many TRBD2 TRBV7-2
CASSPGTADTQYF TGTGCCAGCAGTCCCGGAACGGCAGATACGCAGTATTTT TRBJ2-3 many NA TRBV12-3/TRBV12-4
CASSFVGQGNTIYF TGTGCCAGCAGCTTCGTAGGACAGGGAAACACCATATATTTT TRBJ1-3 many NA TRBV7-2
CSARPSHISYNSPLHF TGCAGTGCTAGACCCTCCCATATCTCCTATAATTCACCCCTCCACTTT TRBJ1-6 few NA TRBV20-1
CSVTAGREKLFF TGCAGCGTGACCGCCGGGAGGGAAAAACTGTTTTTT TRBJ1-4 NA NA TRBV29-1
CASSQEPLAGVETQYF TGCGCCAGCAGCCAAGAACCGCTAGCGGGGGTGGAGACCCAGTACTTC TRBJ2-5 NA TRBD2 TRBV4-1
CASSEDGFNTGELFF TGTGCCAGCAGTGAAGATGGATTCAACACCGGGGAGCTGTTTTTT TRBJ2-2 few NA TRBV2
CASSTHSGGHGYTF TGTGCCAGCAGCACCCATTCCGGGGGCCATGGCTACACCTTC TRBJ1-2 NA NA TRBV5-4
CSVVKVSGANVLTF TGCAGCGTTGTTAAGGTCTCTGGGGCCAACGTCCTGACTTTC TRBJ2-6 NA NA TRBV29-1
CASSLAGHRNTGELFF TGTGCCAGCAGCTTAGCGGGCCACCGGAACACCGGGGAGCTGTTTTTT TRBJ2-2 few NA TRBV7-9
CATLKPGQGANVLTF TGCGCCACCTTAAAGCCGGGACAGGGGGCCAACGTCCTGACTTTC TRBJ2-6 NA TRBD1 TRBV4-1
CASSIGTRTDTQYF TGTGCCAGTAGTATCGGCACTCGGACAGATACGCAGTATTTT TRBJ2-3 NA NA TRBV19
CVSSSEVENEKLFF TGTGTCAGCAGCTCAGAGGTAGAGAATGAAAAACTGTTTTTT TRBJ1-4 NA NA TRBV5-3
CASSELRRPQETQYF TGTGCCAGCAGTGAACTGAGAAGGCCCCAAGAGACCCAGTACTTC TRBJ2-5 few NA TRBV6-1
CASSHSGGRTTYEQYF TGCGCCAGCAGCCATAGCGGGGGGCGAACCACCTACGAGCAGTACTTC TRBJ2-7 NA TRBD2 TRBV4-1
CASSEGSDYEQYF TGTGCCAGCAGCGAGGGGTCGGACTACGAGCAGTACTTC TRBJ2-7 few NA TRBV9
CASSQDLRQGEKSSEAFF TGCGCCAGCAGCCAAGATCTGCGGCAGGGGGAGAAATCTTCTGAAGCTTTCTTT TRBJ1-1 few TRBD1 TRBV4-1
CASSRGLGSEETQYF TGTGCCAGCAGCAGGGGATTGGGTAGTGAAGAGACCCAGTACTTC TRBJ2-5 many NA TRBV7-2
CASSLEMSYEQYF TGTGCCAGCAGCTTAGAAATGTCCTACGAGCAGTACTTC TRBJ2-7 NA NA TRBV7-6
CASSYSMGVGTEAFF TGTGCCAGCAGTTACTCAATGGGGGTCGGCACTGAAGCTTTCTTT TRBJ1-1 many NA TRBV6-5
CAISENFDYEQYF TGTGCCATCAGTGAGAACTTTGACTACGAGCAGTACTTC TRBJ2-7 NA NA TRBV10-3
CASSPGPRITDTQYF TGTGCCAGTAGTCCGGGGCCCCGGATCACAGATACGCAGTATTTT TRBJ2-3 NA NA TRBV19
CASSPLLADREKLFF TGTGCCAGCAGCCCCCTCCTCGCCGACAGAGAAAAACTGTTTTTT TRBJ1-4 NA NA TRBV7-6
CASSDFLSGVEQYF TGTGCCAGCAGTGATTTCCTGTCTGGGGTCGAGCAGTACTTC TRBJ2-7 few NA TRBV2
CSVERGMDTQYF TGCAGCGTTGAAAGAGGGATGGATACGCAGTATTTT TRBJ2-3 NA NA TRBV29-1
CASTPRSYNEQFF TGTGCCAGCACCCCCCGGAGCTACAATGAGCAGTTCTTC TRBJ2-1 few NA TRBV27
CASTGGPSTEKLFF TGTGCCAGTACGGGGGGGCCTTCGACGGAAAAACTGTTTTTT TRBJ1-4 few NA TRBV19
CASYGPGTSGYTDTQYF TGTGCCAGCTACGGACCCGGGACTAGCGGTTACACAGATACGCAGTATTTT TRBJ2-3 many TRBD2 TRBV7-9